The 5 T cell receptor beta chains below all came from one sample that was sequenced in a study of blood T cell repertoires in COVID-19. The protocol was immunoSEQ multiplex PCR, while the TCRdb copy is restricted to in-frame clones and leaves out a portion. This sample has approximately 50,000 clones; 70% to 80% occur once, and the top ten carry roughly 6.1%. Material for sequencing was PBMCs or T cells enriched from blood (not recorded which). Every receptor here comes from a woman aged 45-59 years with acute COVID-19.

The chain recombines TRBV28 with TRBJ1-1; possible D gene TRBD1, 5 bases. CDR3 size: 14 residues. In germline, CDR1 is MDHEN, CDR2 SYDVKM. V was clipped by 2 bases and J by 4 bases, with 11 bases between them. DNA of the CDR3: TGTGCCAGCAGTTTAGTCAGGGAGGGCACTGAAGCTTTCTTT. As protein: CASSLVREGTEAFF.

This sequence joins TRBV30 and TRBJ1-4; the D is unclear. The CDR3 sequence is 14 residues long. The V end was cut by 7 bases, the J end by 8 bases, with 20 bases between. CDR1 and CDR2 from the germline V gene are GTSNPN and SVGIG (reference sequence). In DNA form, the CDR3 reads TGTGCCTCCTCCCCGATACCCGTAGAGGAAAAACTGTTTTTT. Its protein is CASSPIPVEEKLFF. Supplemented by reference TRBV30 and TRBJ1-4, the full variable domain reads SQTIHQWPATLVQPVGSPLSLECTVEGTSNPNLYWYRQAAGRGLQLLFYSVGIGQISSEVPQNLSASRPQDRQFILSSKKLLLSDSGFYLCASSPIPVEEKLFFGSGTQLSVL.

The V and J genes are TRBV27 and TRBJ2-3; 7 nucleotides line up with TRBD1. The CDR3 contains 15 residues. Germline lookup yields CDR1 MNHEY and CDR2 SMNVEV (reference sequence). Trimming at V came to 5 bases and at J to 4 bases, leaving 9 bases not matched to a gene. CDR3 nucleotide sequence: TGTGCCAGCAGTACCCCGGGACAGATGGCAGATACGCAGTATTTT. It translates to CASSTPGQMADTQYF.

The rearrangement links TRBV5-6 to TRBJ1-6; the D is unclear. The CDR3 covers 16 residues. The germline gives CDR1 SGHDT, CDR2 YYEEEE. The V gene lost 3 bases and the J gene lost 3 bases, with 13 bases spanning the gap. The DNA of the CDR3 is TGTGCCAGCAGCTCCAGTCAGGCCCACTATAATTCACCCCTCCACTTT. Protein: CASSSSQAHYNSPLHF.

The genes are TRBV5-1 and TRBJ2-1, with D possibly being TRBD2 (6 bases). CDR1 is SGHRS and CDR2 is YFSETQ in the germline V gene. The CDR3 covers 16 residues. V lost 0 bases and J 0 bases, leaving 10 bases between the germline ends. The CDR3 bases are TGCGCCAGCAGCTTGGGTCCCGGGAGCTCCTACAATGAGCAGTTCTTC. Amino acid sequence: CASSLGPGSSYNEQFF. Variable domain in full (rest from reference TRBV5-1 and TRBJ2-1): KAGVTQTPRYLIKTRGQQVTLSCSPISGHRSVSWYQQTPGQGLQFLFEYFSETQRNKGNFPGRFSGRQFSNSRSEMNVSTLELGDSALYLCASSLGPGSSYNEQFFGPGTRLTVL.